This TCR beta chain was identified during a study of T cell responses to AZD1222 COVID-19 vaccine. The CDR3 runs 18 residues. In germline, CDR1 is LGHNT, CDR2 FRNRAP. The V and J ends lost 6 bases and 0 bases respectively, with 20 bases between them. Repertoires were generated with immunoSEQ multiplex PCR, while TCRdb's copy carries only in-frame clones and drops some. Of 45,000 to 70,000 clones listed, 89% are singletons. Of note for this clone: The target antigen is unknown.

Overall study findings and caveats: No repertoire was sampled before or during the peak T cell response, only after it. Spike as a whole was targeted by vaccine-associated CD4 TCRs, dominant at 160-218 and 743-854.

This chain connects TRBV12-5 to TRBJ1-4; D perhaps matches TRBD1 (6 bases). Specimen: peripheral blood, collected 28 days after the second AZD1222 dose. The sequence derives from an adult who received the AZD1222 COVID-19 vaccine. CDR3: CASGDDETGVATNEKLFF. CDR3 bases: TGTGCTAGTGGGGATGACGAGACAGGTGTGGCAACTAATGAAAAACTGTTTTTT.